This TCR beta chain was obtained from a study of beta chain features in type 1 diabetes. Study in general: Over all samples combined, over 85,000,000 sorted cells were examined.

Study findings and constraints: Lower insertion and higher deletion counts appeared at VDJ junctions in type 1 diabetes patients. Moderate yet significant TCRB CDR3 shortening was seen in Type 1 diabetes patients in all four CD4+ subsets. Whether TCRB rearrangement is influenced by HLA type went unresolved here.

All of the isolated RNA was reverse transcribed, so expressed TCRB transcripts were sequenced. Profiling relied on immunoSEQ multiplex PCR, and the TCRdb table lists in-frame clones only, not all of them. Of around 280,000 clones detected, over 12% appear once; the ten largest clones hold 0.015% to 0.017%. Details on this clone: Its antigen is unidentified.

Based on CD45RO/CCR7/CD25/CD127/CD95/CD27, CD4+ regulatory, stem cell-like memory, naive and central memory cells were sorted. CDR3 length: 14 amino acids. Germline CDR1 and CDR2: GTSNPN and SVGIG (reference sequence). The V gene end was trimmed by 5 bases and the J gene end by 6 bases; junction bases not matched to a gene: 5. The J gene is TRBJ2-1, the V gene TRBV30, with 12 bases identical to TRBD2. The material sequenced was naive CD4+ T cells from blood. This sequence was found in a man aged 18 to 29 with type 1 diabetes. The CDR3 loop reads CAWGTSGGPNEQFF. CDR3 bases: TGTGCCTGGGGAACTAGCGGGGGGCCCAATGAGCAGTTCTTC.